This entry lists 25 T cell receptor beta chains sequenced from one sample in a study of regulatory T cells in long-lasting Graves disease. Arm-PCR of CDR3 regions and iRepertoire HTBI primers were the basis on which TCR beta libraries were built. TCRdb used MiXCR to reprocess the multiplex PCR reads, holding one entry per CDR3 protein. Of fewer than 450,000 distinct CDR3 sequences listed, 15% are singletons. Indicated time point: newly diagnosed GD, antithyroid drugs for less than 3 months. PBMC RNA was the source of the TCR library. The same sample was also studied in work on T cells in Graves' hyperthyroidism and ophthalmopathy.

The sequencing here drew on peripheral blood mononuclear cells (PBMCs), taken at new diagnosis, from a patient treated with antithyroid drugs. These TCRs come from a woman aged 40 to 49 with Graves disease.

This clonotype was seen ten or more times. The V gene is TRBV6-1, the J gene TRBJ2-7; 8 positions match TRBD2. The trim removed 5 bases at V and 0 bases at J, leaving 6 bases unmatched. Germline values: CDR1 MNHNS, CDR2 SASEGT. The length of the CDR3 is 15 residues. The CDR3 is CASSRTSLSSYEQYF. The CDR3 DNA follows: TGTGCCAGCAGTAGGACTAGCCTATCCTCCTACGAGCAGTACTTC.

The chain recombines TRBV19 with TRBJ2-3, with D unclear. The germline CDR1 and CDR2 sequences are LNHDA and SQIVND (reference sequence). The V gene lost 9 bases and the J gene lost 4 bases, with 17 bases spanning the gap. This CDR3 is built from 14 residues. CDR3: CASTHTEYPDTQYF. CDR3 coding DNA: TGTGCCAGCACCCATACGGAGTACCCAGATACGCAGTATTTT.

This clonotype has ten or more counts. The chain recombines TRBV19 with TRBJ2-5; 10 bases agree with TRBD2. The CDR3 totals 16 residues. Germline CDR1 LNHDA, CDR2 SQIVND (reference sequence). J was trimmed by 6 bases and V by 3 bases; bases with no gene match: 10. Written as DNA, the CDR3 is TGTGCCAGTAGTATCTGGACTAGCGGAGAAGGAAAGACCCAGTACTTC. Protein: CASSIWTSGEGKTQYF.

The chain employs TRBV6-1 and TRBJ1-5; D is perhaps TRBD1 (6 bases). The V and J ends lost 6 bases and 0 bases respectively, with 12 bases between them. The CDR3 has 15 amino acids. Germline V gene sequence: CDR1 MNHNS, CDR2 SASEGT. CDR3 in DNA: TGTGCCAGCAGCCCCGGGACACATAGCAATCAGCCCCAGCATTTT. Protein product: CASSPGTHSNQPQHF.

This clonotype has a count of ten or more. The chain employs TRBV27 and TRBJ2-5; 10 bases fit TRBD1. The CDR3 is made up of 17 amino acids. With 5 bases clipped from V and 5 bases from J, the junction kept 14 bases outside the gene matches. The germline gives CDR1 MNHEY, CDR2 SMNVEV (reference sequence). Here the CDR3 reads CASSRTRTGGVRETQYF. The CDR3, as DNA: TGTGCCAGCAGTAGAACCCGGACAGGGGGTGTTCGCGAGACCCAGTACTTC.

The table lists this clonotype with many counts. One end of the junction fails to match germline, which may point to a read error. The CDR3 DNA follows: TGTGCTAGCAGCTTAGCCGGGACTAGCGGGAAGAGCACAGATACGCAGTATTTT. Translating it yields CASSLAGTSGKSTDTQYF. The rearrangement joins TRBV7-7 to TRBJ2-3, with 13 bases aligning to TRBD2. The CDR3 has 18 residues. Germline assignment: CDR1 SSHAT and CDR2 FNYEAQ (reference sequence).

The sample holds many counts of this clonotype. The V call is TRBV9, the J call TRBJ2-1; TRBD2 agrees at 9 bases. The CDR3 sequence is 19 residues long. V was pared by 4 bases and J by 0 bases, with 14 bases of the junction left unmatched. Germline V gene lookup returns CDR1 SGDLS and CDR2 YYNGEE. CDR3: CASSPSSGTARHSYNEQFF. The CDR3 nucleotides are TGTGCCAGCAGCCCCTCTAGCGGGACCGCCCGTCACTCCTACAATGAGCAGTTCTTC. Looking up the rest from reference TRBV9 and TRBJ2-1 gives the full variable domain: DSGVTQTPKHLITATGQRVTLRCSPRSGDLSVYWYQQSLDQGLQFLIQYYNGEERAKGNILERFSAQQFPDLHSELNLSSLELGDSALYFCASSPSSGTARHSYNEQFFGPGTRLTVL.

This clonotype was seen repeatedly, ten times or more. The chain employs TRBV27 and TRBJ2-7; 12 bases map to TRBD2. This CDR3 comprises 18 residues. J was trimmed by 4 bases and V by 5 bases; bases with no gene match: 15. The germline V gene has CDR1 MNHEY and CDR2 SMNVEV (reference sequence). The CDR3 loop reads CASSPLGLAGASGYEQYF. In DNA form, the CDR3 reads TGTGCCAGCAGTCCGCTGGGACTAGCGGGTGCGAGCGGGTACGAGCAGTACTTC.

This sequence joins TRBV6-9 and TRBJ1-1; D possibly corresponds to TRBD1 (5 bases). The germline V gene has CDR1 MNHGY and CDR2 SVAAGI. V was shortened by 2 bases and J by 5 bases, with 12 bases between the two germline ends. This CDR3 is built from 14 residues. The CDR3: CASSYGRVFTEAFF. CDR3 bases: TGTGCCAGCAGTTATGGCAGGGTTTTTACTGAAGCTTTCTTT.

V and J are TRBV7-9 and TRBJ1-4; TRBD1 is a possible D gene (5 bases). CDR3 size: 14 residues. The V gene lost 6 bases and the J gene lost 5 bases, with 13 bases spanning the gap. Germline V CDR1 and CDR2: SEHNR, FQNEAQ (reference sequence). The CDR3 reads CASRTAPGNEKLFF. The CDR3 coding sequence is TGTGCCAGCAGGACAGCCCCGGGGAATGAAAAACTGTTTTTT.

The gene calls are TRBV5-1 and TRBJ2-5; the D gene is possibly TRBD1 (7 bases). CDR1 is SGHRS and CDR2 is YFSETQ in the germline V gene. Trimming removed 1 base at V and 5 bases at J, with 12 bases between. The length of the CDR3 is 14 residues. CDR3: CASSLTGEEETQYF. The CDR3 coding sequence is TGCGCCAGCAGCTTGACAGGGGAGGAGGAGACCCAGTACTTC.

This clonotype was counted between two and nine times. This sequence joins TRBV27 and TRBJ1-5; D remains unclear. Per the germline V gene, CDR1 is MNHEY and CDR2 is SMNVEV (reference sequence). Trimming removed 6 bases from V and 2 bases from J, with 14 bases in between. The CDR3 runs to 15 residues. CDR3 loop: CASRGLGSGNQPQHF. In nucleotides, the CDR3 is TGTGCCAGCAGGGGCCTAGGCTCGGGCAATCAGCCCCAGCATTTT.

This clonotype was counted many times. The chain couples TRBV5-5 to TRBJ2-7; the D gene is possibly TRBD1 (6 bases). There are 16 residues in the CDR3. Germline lookup yields CDR1 SGHKS and CDR2 YYEKEE (reference sequence). V was cut by 0 bases and J by 2 bases, with 15 bases left in between. CDR3 DNA: TGTGCCAGCAGCTTGGAAGGGACACCTACCCCCTACGAGCAGTACTTC. Translation: CASSLEGTPTPYEQYF.

The V call is TRBV6-1, the J call TRBJ2-1; no clear D gene. V lost 3 bases and J 9 bases, leaving 6 bases between the germline ends. The CDR3 totals 11 residues. Germline CDR1 reads MNHNS; CDR2 reads SASEGT. This chain's CDR3 is CASSDRREQFF. CDR3 nucleotide sequence: TGTGCCAGCAGTGACCGGCGTGAGCAGTTCTTC.

This clonotype was recorded at least ten times. The chain combines TRBV5-1 with TRBJ2-7, with 9 bases aligning to TRBD1. CDR1 and CDR2 from the germline V gene are SGHRS and YFSETQ. Losses at the gene ends were 4 bases for V and 5 bases for J; bases not matched to a gene: 7. CDR3 length equals 14 residues. CDR3 bases: TGCGCCAGCAGCAAGGGACAGGGCAGCCACGAGCAGTACTTC. This gives the protein CASSKGQGSHEQYF.

The V gene is TRBV19, the J gene TRBJ2-1; 10 nucleotides line up with TRBD2. J gave up 7 bases and V 1 base, and 1 base lay outside the gene matches. Germline V gene lookup returns CDR1 LNHDA and CDR2 SQIVND (reference sequence). There are 14 residues in the CDR3. CDR3 DNA sequence: TGTGCCAGTAGTATAGGGACTAGCGGTAATGAGCAGTTCTTC. Encoded protein: CASSIGTSGNEQFF.

This clonotype was counted only a few times. The J gene is TRBJ2-7, the V gene TRBV19; the match to TRBD1 covers 10 bases. The germline V gene has CDR1 LNHDA and CDR2 SQIVND (reference sequence). V gave up 4 bases and J gave up 0 bases; unmatched junction bases: 9. The CDR3 runs to 17 residues. In DNA, the CDR3 is TGTGCCAGTAGTACTAACCTCGACAGGGGGCTCTCCTACGAGCAGTACTTC. Translation gives CASSTNLDRGLSYEQYF.

This clonotype was found many times. The chain uses TRBV7-9 and TRBJ2-5, with 14 bases matching TRBD2. V lost 5 bases, J lost 2 bases, and 4 bases stayed unmatched. The CDR3 has 16 residues. In germline, CDR1 is SEHNR, CDR2 FQNEAQ (reference sequence). The CDR3 loop is CASSPGLAGDQETQYF. The CDR3 DNA reads TGTGCCAGCAGCCCGGGACTAGCGGGAGATCAAGAGACCCAGTACTTC.

This clonotype was observed many times. The chain carries TRBV28 and TRBJ2-5, with a possible D match to TRBD2 (6 bases). Germline CDR1 MDHEN, CDR2 SYDVKM. The CDR3 runs to 12 residues. Trimming removed 2 bases from V and 9 bases from J, with 10 bases in between. The CDR3 nucleotides read TGTGCCAGCAGTTTAGGGGGGAACTCCCAGTACTTC. Encoded protein: CASSLGGNSQYF. Supplemented by reference TRBV28 and TRBJ2-5, the full variable domain reads DVKVTQSSRYLVKRTGEKVFLECVQDMDHENMFWYRQDPGLGLRLIYFSYDVKMKEKGDIPEGYSVSREKKERFSLILESASTNQTSMYLCASSLGGNSQYFGPGTRLLVL.

This clonotype was counted ten times or more. The chain couples TRBV18 to TRBJ2-5, with 11 bases aligning to TRBD2. The V segment lost 6 bases and the J segment 3 bases; nucleotides outside the gene matches: 6. The CDR3 is 15 amino acids. Germline lookup yields CDR1 KGHSH and CDR2 LQKENI. The CDR3 loop is CASSHRGLAEETQYF. The CDR3 DNA reads as TGTGCCAGCTCGCACAGGGGACTAGCGGAAGAGACCCAGTACTTC.

The chain employs TRBV20-1 and TRBJ1-2, with 7 positions matching TRBD1. Unmatched junction bases numbered 15, after V lost 5 bases and J lost 0 bases. The germline gives CDR1 DFQATT, CDR2 SNEGSKA (reference sequence). This CDR3 region has 17 residues. CDR3 region: CSAPTPGQAMSNYGYTF. The CDR3 nucleotides read TGCAGTGCTCCCACCCCCGGACAGGCGATGTCTAACTATGGCTACACCTTC.

There are many counts of this clonotype. The chain recombines TRBV28 with TRBJ1-1; D unclear. The CDR3 loop spans 17 amino acids. Germline V gives CDR1 MDHEN, CDR2 SYDVKM. V was cut by 3 bases and J by 1 base, with 18 bases left in between. CDR3 loop: CASSFPRLLEWNTEAFF. As DNA, the CDR3 is TGTGCCAGCAGTTTTCCACGGCTTCTCGAATGGAACACTGAAGCTTTCTTT.

This clonotype was detected ten times or more. The chain is built from TRBV11-2 and TRBJ2-2; 7 positions agree with TRBD2. With 0 bases clipped from V and 8 bases from J, the junction kept 3 bases outside the gene matches. The CDR3 loop spans 14 amino acids. The germline V gene has CDR1 SGHAT and CDR2 FQNNGV. In nucleotides, the CDR3 is TGTGCCAGCAGCTTAGAGGGAGCGGGGGGGGAGCTGTTTTTT. Translated: CASSLEGAGGELFF.

The CDR3 coding sequence is TGTGCCAGCAGCTCTACGGACCTGAACACTGAAGCTTTCTTT. Residues: CASSSTDLNTEAFF. V and J are TRBV9 and TRBJ1-1; D is uncertain. CDR1 SGDLS and CDR2 YYNGEE come from the germline V gene. With 4 bases removed from V and 0 bases from J, the gap between germline ends came to 10 bases. CDR3 size: 14 residues.

This clonotype was detected a few times. The gene calls are TRBV25-1 and TRBJ2-1; 8 bases line up with TRBD1. CDR3 length: 12 amino acids. Looked up from germline, CDR1 is MGHDK and CDR2 is SYGVNS. J lost 15 bases, V lost 0 bases, and 4 bases had no gene match. CDR3 nucleotides: TGTGCCAGCAGTGAATATAGGACAGGGTTGTTCTTC. It is translated as CASSEYRTGLFF.